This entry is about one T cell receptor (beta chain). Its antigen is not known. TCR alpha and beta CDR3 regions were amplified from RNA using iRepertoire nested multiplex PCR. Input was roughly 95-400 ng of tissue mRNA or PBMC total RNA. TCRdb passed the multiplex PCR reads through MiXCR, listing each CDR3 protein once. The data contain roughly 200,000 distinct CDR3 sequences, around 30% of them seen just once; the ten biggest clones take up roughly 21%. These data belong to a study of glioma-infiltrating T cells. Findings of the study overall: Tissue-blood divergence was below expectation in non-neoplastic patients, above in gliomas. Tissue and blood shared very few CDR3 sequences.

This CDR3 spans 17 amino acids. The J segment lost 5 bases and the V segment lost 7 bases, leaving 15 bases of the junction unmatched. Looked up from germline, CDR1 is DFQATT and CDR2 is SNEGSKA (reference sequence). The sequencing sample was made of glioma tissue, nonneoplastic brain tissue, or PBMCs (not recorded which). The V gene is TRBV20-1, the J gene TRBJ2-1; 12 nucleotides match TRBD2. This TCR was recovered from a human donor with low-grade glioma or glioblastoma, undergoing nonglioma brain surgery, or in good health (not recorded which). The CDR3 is CSERVGPGLAGNNEQFF. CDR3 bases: TGCAGTGAGAGAGTAGGGCCAGGACTAGCGGGGAACAATGAGCAGTTCTTC.